These 9 T cell receptor beta chains came from one sample sequenced in a study of beta chain features in type 1 diabetes. General study points: Shorter TCRB CDR3s, moderately but significantly so, were found in Type 1 diabetes patients in all four CD4+ subsets.

Every bit of the isolated RNA underwent reverse transcription, so sequencing read expressed TCRB transcripts. Measured with immunoSEQ multiplex PCR; TCRdb has only the in-frame clones, and not every one. The sample has about 150,000 clones, approximately 10% seen once; the top ten hold less than 0.5%. The antigens these receptors bind are not known. Sequenced sample: central memory CD4+ T cells from blood. The source is a man aged 30 to 39 with type 1 diabetes.

V is TRBV5-4 and J is TRBJ2-5; maybe TRBD2 (6 bases). Germline V lookup: CDR1 SGHNT, CDR2 YYREEE (reference sequence). The CDR3 extends over 15 amino acids. Trimming cost V 4 bases and J 2 bases, with 15 bases left between them. CDR3 coding DNA: TGTGCCAGCAGCCGGGGGAGCGGCGAGCAAGAGACCCAGTACTTC. This encodes CASSRGSGEQETQYF.

In regard to this clone: A read error may account for a junction end that differs from germline. V is TRBV7-6 and J is TRBJ2-5; no firm D call. CDR3 length: 11 amino acids. The V gene's germline CDR1 is SGHVS and CDR2 FNYEAQ. DNA of the CDR3: TGTGCCAGCACCAACCAGGAGACCCAGTACTTC. Translating gives CASTNQETQYF.

The sample holds a few counts of this clone. A junction end diverges from the germline sequence, so it may reflect a read error. The chain is built from TRBV11-2 and TRBJ2-1, with TRBD2 matching over 14 bases. CDR1 is SGHAT, CDR2 FQNNGV, per germline. The CDR3 runs 16 residues. CDR3 sequence reads: CASSPRLAGGYSEQFF. The CDR3 DNA reads TGTGCCAGCAGCCCCCGACTAGCGGGAGGGTACAGTGAGCAGTTCTTC. Full variable domain (outside the CDR3, taken from reference TRBV11-2 and TRBJ2-1): EAGVAQSPRYKIIEKRQSVAFWCNPISGHATLYWYQQILGQGPKLLIQFQNNGVVDDSQLPKDRFSAERLKGVDSTLKIQPAKLEDSAVYLCASSPRLAGGYSEQFFGPGTRLTVL.

The sample holds a few counts of this clone. The chain carries TRBV5-1 and TRBJ2-2; D gene uncertain. The CDR3 length is 15 residues. V was pared by 0 bases and J by 3 bases, with 9 bases between. Germline CDR1 is SGHRS and CDR2 is YFSETQ. The CDR3 DNA follows: TGCGCCAGCAGCTTGGATAACCCAGACACCGGGGAGCTGTTTTTT. Translating it yields CASSLDNPDTGELFF.

The chain carries TRBV6-5 and TRBJ1-4, with D maybe TRBD1 (6 bases). CDR1 and CDR2 (germline): MNHEY, SVGAGI. The CDR3 has 12 amino acids. The germline V and J ends were trimmed by 9 bases and 10 bases, with 15 bases remaining between them. CDR3: CASRPQGGKLFF. CDR3 in DNA: TGTGCCAGTCGTCCACAGGGTGGAAAACTGTTTTTT.

This clone has more than one count but fewer than ten. The chain uses TRBV16 and TRBJ2-2; D might be TRBD2 (5 bases). Germline lookup yields CDR1 KGHSY and CDR2 FQNENV. CDR3 length: 15 residues. Deletions cut 5 bases from V and 4 bases from J, with 14 bases between. CDR3 DNA: TGTGCCAGCAGCGGGAGACACAGAGGCACCGGGGAGCTGTTTTTT. Residues: CASSGRHRGTGELFF.

This clone has a count of ten or more. The V gene is TRBV7-2, the J gene TRBJ1-2; D is unresolved. CDR1 is SGHTA, CDR2 FQGNSA, per germline. Trimming cost V 2 bases and J 3 bases, with 10 bases left between them. The CDR3 runs to 14 residues. In DNA, the CDR3 is TGTGCCAGCAGCTTAACCGGGAGCGACTATGGCTACACCTTC. This encodes CASSLTGSDYGYTF.

Only a few counts were recorded for this clone. V usage is TRBV5-4 and J usage is TRBJ2-3; TRBD1 is a possible D gene (6 bases). The CDR3 covers 14 residues. The germline gives CDR1 SGHNT, CDR2 YYREEE (reference sequence). The V end was cut by 4 bases, the J end by 1 base, with 10 bases between. The CDR3 loop is CASSLGQRTDTQYF. CDR3 in DNA: TGTGCCAGCAGCCTGGGACAACGCACAGATACGCAGTATTTT.

This clone was seen a handful of times. J is TRBJ2-2 and V is TRBV10-3, with 11 positions matching TRBD2. In germline, CDR1 is ENHRY, CDR2 SYGVKD. After removal of 6 bases from V and 2 bases from J, the junction contained 8 bases not matched to a gene. The length of the CDR3 is 17 residues. CDR3 sequence: CAISPSTSGVNTGELFF. The CDR3 DNA follows: TGTGCCATCAGCCCCTCGACTAGCGGGGTAAACACCGGGGAGCTGTTTTTT.